The entry that follows covers one T cell receptor beta chain sequence. Germline V gives CDR1 SGHTA, CDR2 FQGNSA. V lost 2 bases and J 4 bases, leaving 8 bases between the germline ends. This CDR3 has 13 residues. This record comes from a study of T cell responses to AZD1222 COVID-19 vaccine. TCRdb keeps only in-frame clones here, not all; method: immunoSEQ multiplex PCR. The repertoire consists of roughly 130,000 clones, with about 91% occurring once and the leading ten covering over 1.5%. This sequence originates from an adult in good health. Sequenced here: peripheral blood, sampled on day 0 of AZD1222 vaccination. The chain recombines TRBV7-2 with TRBJ1-2; D gene ambiguous. The CDR3 region has the DNA TGTGCCAGCAGCTTACCCCGCACCTATGGCTACACCTTC. This codes for CASSLPRTYGYTF.